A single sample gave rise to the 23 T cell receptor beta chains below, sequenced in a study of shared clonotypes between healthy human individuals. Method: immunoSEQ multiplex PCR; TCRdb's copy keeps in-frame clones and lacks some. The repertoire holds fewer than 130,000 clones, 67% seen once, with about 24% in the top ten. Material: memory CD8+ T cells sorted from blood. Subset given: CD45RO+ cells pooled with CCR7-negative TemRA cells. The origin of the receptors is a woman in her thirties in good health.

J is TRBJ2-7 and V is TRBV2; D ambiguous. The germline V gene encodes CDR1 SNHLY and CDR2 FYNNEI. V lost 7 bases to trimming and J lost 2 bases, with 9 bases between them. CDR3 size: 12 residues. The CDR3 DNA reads TGTGCCAGCACGTCGGGCCCCTACGAGCAGTACTTC. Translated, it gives CASTSGPYEQYF. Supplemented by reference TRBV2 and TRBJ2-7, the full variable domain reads EPEVTQTPSHQVTQMGQEVILRCVPISNHLYFYWYRQILGQKVEFLVSFYNNEISEKSEIFDDQFSVERPDGSNFTLKIRSTKLEDSAMYFCASTSGPYEQYFGPGTRLTVT.

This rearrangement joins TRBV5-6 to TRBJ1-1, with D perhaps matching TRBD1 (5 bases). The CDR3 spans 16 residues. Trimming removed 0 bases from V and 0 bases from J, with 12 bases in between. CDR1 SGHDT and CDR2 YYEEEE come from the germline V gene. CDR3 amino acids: CASSLGNPGMNTEAFF. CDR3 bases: TGTGCCAGCAGCTTGGGAAACCCAGGGATGAACACTGAAGCTTTCTTT.

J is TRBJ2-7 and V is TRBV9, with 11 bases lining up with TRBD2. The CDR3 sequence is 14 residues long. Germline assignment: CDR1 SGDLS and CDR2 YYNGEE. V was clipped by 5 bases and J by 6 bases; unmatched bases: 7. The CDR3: CASSLAGGPVEQYF. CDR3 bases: TGTGCCAGCAGTTTAGCGGGAGGGCCGGTCGAGCAGTACTTC. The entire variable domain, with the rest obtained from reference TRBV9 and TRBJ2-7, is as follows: DSGVTQTPKHLITATGQRVTLRCSPRSGDLSVYWYQQSLDQGLQFLIQYYNGEERAKGNILERFSAQQFPDLHSELNLSSLELGDSALYFCASSLAGGPVEQYFGPGTRLTVT.

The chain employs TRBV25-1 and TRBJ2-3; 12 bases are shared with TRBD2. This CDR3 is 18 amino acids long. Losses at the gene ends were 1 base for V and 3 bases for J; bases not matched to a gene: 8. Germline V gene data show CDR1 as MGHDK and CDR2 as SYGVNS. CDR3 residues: CASSESDRLAGETDTQYF. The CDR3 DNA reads TGTGCCAGCAGTGAATCCGACCGACTAGCGGGAGAGACAGATACGCAGTATTTT.

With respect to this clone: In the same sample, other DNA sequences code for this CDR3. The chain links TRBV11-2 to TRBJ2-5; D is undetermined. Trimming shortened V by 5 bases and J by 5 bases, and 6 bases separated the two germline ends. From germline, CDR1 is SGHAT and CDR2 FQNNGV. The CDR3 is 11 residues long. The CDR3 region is CASSLPETQYF. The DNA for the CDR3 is TGTGCCAGCAGCCTCCCGGAGACCCAGTACTTC.

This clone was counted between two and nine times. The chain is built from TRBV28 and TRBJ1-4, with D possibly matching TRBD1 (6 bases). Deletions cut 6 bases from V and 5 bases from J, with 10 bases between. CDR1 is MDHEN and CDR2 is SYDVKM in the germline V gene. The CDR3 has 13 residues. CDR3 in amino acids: CASRGGQNEKLFF. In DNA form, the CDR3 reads TGTGCCAGCAGAGGTGGACAGAATGAAAAACTGTTTTTT. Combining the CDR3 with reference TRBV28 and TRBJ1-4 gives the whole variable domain DVKVTQSSRYLVKRTGEKVFLECVQDMDHENMFWYRQDPGLGLRLIYFSYDVKMKEKGDIPEGYSVSREKKERFSLILESASTNQTSMYLCASRGGQNEKLFFGSGTQLSVL.

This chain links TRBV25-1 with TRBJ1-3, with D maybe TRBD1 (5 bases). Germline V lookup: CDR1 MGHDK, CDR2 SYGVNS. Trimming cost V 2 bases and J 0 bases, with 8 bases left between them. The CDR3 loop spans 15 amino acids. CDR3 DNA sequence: TGTGCCAGCAGTGAAACAGGATTCTCTGGAAACACCATATATTTT. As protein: CASSETGFSGNTIYF. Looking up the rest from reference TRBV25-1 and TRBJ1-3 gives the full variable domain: EADIYQTPRYLVIGTGKKITLECSQTMGHDKMYWYQQDPGMELHLIHYSYGVNSTEKGDLSSESTVSRIRTEHFPLTLESARPSHTSQYLCASSETGFSGNTIYFGEGSWLTVV.

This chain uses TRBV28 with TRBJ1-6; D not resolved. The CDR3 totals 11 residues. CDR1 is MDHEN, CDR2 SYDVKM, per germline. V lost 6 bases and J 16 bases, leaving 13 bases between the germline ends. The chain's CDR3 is CASSRTGELHF. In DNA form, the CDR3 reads TGTGCCAGCAGCCGGACTGGAGAACTCCACTTT.

The CDR3 bases are TGTGCCAGCAGTTTAGACAGGGGGGCTGAAGCTTTCTTT. Its protein product is CASSLDRGAEAFF. The V call is TRBV28, the J call TRBJ1-1, with 9 bases identical to TRBD1. CDR3 length: 13 amino acids. The J segment lost 6 bases and the V segment lost 2 bases, leaving 1 base of the junction unmatched. CDR1 MDHEN and CDR2 SYDVKM come from the germline V gene.

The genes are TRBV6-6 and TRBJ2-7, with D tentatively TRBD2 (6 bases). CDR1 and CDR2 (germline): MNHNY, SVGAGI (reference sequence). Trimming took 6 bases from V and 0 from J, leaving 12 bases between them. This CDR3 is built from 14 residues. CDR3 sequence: CASSPLAFSYEQYF. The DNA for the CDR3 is TGTGCCAGCAGCCCGCTAGCGTTCTCCTACGAGCAGTACTTC.

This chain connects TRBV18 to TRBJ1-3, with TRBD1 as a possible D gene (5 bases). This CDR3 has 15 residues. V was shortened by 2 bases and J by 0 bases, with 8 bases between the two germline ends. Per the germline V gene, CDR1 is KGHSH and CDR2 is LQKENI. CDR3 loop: CASSPDSVSGNTIYF. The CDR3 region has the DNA TGTGCCAGCTCACCAGACAGCGTCTCTGGAAACACCATATATTTT.

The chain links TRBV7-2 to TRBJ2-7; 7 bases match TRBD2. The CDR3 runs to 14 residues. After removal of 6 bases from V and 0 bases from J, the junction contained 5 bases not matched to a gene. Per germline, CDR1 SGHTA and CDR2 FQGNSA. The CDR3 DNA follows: TGTGCCAGCAGAGTTCAGCGGGACTCCTACGAGCAGTACTTC. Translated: CASRVQRDSYEQYF.

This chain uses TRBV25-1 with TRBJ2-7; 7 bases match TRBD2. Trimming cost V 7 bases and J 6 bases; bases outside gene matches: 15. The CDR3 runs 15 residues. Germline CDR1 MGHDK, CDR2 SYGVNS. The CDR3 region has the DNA TGTGCCAGCACCGGAAGTCGCGGGGGTGGGGGCGAGCAGTACTTC. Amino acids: CASTGSRGGGGEQYF.

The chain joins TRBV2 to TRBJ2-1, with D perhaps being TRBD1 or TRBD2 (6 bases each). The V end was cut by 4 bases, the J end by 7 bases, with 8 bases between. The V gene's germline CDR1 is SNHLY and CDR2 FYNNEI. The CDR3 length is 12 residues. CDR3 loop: CASSGGGNEQFF. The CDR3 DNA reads TGTGCCAGCAGTGGAGGGGGGAATGAGCAGTTCTTC.

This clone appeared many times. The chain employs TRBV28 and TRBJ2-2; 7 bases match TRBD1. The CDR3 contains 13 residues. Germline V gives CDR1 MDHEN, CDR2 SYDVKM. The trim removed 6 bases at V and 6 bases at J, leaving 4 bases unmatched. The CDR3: CASRRQGPGELFF. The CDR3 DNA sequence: TGTGCCAGCAGGCGACAGGGTCCCGGGGAGCTGTTTTTT.

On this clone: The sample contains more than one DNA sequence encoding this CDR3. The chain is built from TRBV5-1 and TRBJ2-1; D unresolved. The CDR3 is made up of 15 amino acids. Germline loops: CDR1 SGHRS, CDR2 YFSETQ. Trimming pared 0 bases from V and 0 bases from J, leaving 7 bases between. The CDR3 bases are TGCGCCAGCAGCTTGGACTCCCACTCCTACAATGAGCAGTTCTTC. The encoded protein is CASSLDSHSYNEQFF.

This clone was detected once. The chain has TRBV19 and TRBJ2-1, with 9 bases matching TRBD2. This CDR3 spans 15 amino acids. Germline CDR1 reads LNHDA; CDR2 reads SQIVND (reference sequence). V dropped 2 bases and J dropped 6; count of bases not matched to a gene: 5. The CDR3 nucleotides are TGTGCCAGTAGTATATATGGCGGGGGGGGCAATGAGCAGTTCTTC. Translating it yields CASSIYGGGGNEQFF.

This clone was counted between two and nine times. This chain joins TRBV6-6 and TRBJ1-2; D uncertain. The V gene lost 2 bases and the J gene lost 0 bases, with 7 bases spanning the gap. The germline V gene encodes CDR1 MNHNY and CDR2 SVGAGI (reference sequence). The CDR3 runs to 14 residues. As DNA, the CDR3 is TGTGCCAGCAGTTACATAACGACTAACTATGGCTACACCTTC. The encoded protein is CASSYITTNYGYTF.

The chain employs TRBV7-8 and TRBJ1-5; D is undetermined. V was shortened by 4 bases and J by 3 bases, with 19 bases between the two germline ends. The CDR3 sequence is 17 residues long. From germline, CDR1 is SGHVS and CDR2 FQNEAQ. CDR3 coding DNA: TGTGCCAGCAGCTACCGCAAGGTTTCGAAAACCAATCAGCCCCAGCATTTT. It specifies CASSYRKVSKTNQPQHF.

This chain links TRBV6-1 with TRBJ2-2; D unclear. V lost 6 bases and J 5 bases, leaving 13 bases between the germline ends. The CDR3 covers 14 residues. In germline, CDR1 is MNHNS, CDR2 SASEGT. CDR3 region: CASRGRTETGELFF. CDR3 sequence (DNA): TGTGCCAGCAGAGGCAGAACCGAAACCGGGGAGCTGTTTTTT.

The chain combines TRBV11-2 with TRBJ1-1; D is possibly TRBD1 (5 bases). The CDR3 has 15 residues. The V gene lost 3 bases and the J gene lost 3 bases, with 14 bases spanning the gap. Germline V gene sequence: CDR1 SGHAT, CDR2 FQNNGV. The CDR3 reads CASSFPRGRYTEAFF. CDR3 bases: TGTGCCAGCAGCTTCCCGCGGGGCAGGTACACTGAAGCTTTCTTT.

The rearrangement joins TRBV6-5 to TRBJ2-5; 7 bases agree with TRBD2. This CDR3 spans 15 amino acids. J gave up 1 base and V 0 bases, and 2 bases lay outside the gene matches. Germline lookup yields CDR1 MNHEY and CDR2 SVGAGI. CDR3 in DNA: TGTGCCAGCAGTTACTCGGGACTATCCCAAGAGACCCAGTACTTC. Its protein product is CASSYSGLSQETQYF.

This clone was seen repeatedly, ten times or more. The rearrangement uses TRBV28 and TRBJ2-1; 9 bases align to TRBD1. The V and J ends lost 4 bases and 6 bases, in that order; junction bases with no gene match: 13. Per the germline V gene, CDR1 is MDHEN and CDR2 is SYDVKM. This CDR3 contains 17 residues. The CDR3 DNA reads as TGTGCCAGCAGTTCCCGAACTCGGGACAGGGTAGGCAATGAGCAGTTCTTC. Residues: CASSSRTRDRVGNEQFF.